The sequence of this T cell receptor beta chain was determined in a study of regulatory T cells in long-lasting Graves disease. Study-wide results and limits: TCR diversity was lower in persistent than newly diagnosed Graves' disease.

The CDR3 extends over 14 amino acids. Germline V lookup: CDR1 SEHNR, CDR2 FQNEAQ (reference sequence). V shed 3 bases and J 10 bases; nucleotides not matched to a gene: 9. Building the TCR beta libraries relied on iRepertoire HTBI primers, and CDR3 regions underwent Arm-PCR. In the original analysis: The samples included under 75 TRBV and over eleven TRBJ segments. TCRdb used MiXCR to reprocess the multiplex PCR reads, holding one entry per CDR3 protein. Here the V and J calls rest on TCRdb's processing, not on the authors' analysis. The sample includes around 450,000 distinct CDR3 sequences, about a fifth of them seen just once. As regards this clonotype: Its matching antigen is unknown.

Time point reported: persistent/refractory GD, antithyroid drugs over 5 years with positive TRAb. Isolated PBMC RNA provided the starting material for the TCR library. Patients were enrolled at an endocrinology department in Xi'an, China. This TCR derives from a female donor with Graves disease. Sequenced here: peripheral blood mononuclear cells (PBMCs), sampled when the disease was refractory, from a patient treated with antithyroid drugs. The J gene is TRBJ1-5, the V gene TRBV7-9; 7 bases map to TRBD1. The CDR3 bases are TGTGCCAGCAGCTTTACAGGGGTCCAGGGTCCCCAGCATTTT. Translation: CASSFTGVQGPQHF.